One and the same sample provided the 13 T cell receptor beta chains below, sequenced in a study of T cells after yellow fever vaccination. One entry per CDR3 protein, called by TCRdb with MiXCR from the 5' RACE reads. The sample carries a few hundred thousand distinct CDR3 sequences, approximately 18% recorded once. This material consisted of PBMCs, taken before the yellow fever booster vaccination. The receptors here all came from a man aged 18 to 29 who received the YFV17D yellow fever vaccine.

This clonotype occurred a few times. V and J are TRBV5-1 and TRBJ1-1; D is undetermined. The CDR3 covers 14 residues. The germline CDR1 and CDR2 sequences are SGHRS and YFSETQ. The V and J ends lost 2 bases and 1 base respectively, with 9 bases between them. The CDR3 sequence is CASSFGKGNTEAFF. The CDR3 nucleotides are TGCGCCAGCAGCTTCGGGAAAGGGAACACTGAAGCTTTCTTT.

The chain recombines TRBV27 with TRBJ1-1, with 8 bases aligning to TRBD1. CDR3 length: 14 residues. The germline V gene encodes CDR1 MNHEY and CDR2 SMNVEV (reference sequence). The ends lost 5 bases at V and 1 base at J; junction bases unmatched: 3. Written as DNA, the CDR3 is TGTGCCAGCAGTCAGACAGGGGCGAACACTGAAGCTTTCTTT. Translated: CASSQTGANTEAFF.

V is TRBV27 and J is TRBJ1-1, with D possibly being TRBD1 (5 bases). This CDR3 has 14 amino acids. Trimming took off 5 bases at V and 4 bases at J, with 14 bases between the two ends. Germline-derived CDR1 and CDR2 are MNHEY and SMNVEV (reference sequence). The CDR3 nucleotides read TGTGCCAGCAGTCCACCTTACGGGGGCACTGAAGCTTTCTTT. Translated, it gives CASSPPYGGTEAFF.

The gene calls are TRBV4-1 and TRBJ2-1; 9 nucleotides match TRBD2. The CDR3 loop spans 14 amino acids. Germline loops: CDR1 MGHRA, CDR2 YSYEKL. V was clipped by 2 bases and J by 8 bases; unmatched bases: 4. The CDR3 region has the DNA TGCGCCAGCAGCCAATACAGCGGGGGGTATGAGCAGTTCTTC. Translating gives CASSQYSGGYEQFF.

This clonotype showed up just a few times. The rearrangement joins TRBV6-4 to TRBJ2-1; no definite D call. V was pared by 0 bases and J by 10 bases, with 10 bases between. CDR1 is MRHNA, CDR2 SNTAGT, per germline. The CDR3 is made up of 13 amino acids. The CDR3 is CASSDSGIGEQFF. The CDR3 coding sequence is TGTGCCAGCAGTGACTCTGGGATCGGGGAGCAGTTCTTC.

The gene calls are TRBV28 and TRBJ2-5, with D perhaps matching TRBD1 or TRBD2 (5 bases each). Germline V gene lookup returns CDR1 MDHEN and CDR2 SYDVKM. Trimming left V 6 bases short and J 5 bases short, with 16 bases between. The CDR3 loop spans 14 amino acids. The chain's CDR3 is CASSRLGTGETQYF. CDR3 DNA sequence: TGTGCCAGCAGCCGCCTCGGGACGGGCGAGACCCAGTACTTC.

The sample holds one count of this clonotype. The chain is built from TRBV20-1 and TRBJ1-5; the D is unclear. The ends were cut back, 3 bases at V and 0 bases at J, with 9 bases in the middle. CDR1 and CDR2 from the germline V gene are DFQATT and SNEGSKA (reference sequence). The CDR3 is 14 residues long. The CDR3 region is CSARPRGSNQPQHF. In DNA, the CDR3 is TGCAGTGCTAGGCCCAGAGGTAGCAATCAGCCCCAGCATTTT.

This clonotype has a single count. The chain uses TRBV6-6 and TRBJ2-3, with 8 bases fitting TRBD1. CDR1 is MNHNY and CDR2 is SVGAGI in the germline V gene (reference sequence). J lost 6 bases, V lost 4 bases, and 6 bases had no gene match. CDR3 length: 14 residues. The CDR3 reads CASSSGQGRDTQYF. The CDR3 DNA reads TGTGCCAGCAGTTCAGGACAGGGAAGGGATACGCAGTATTTT.

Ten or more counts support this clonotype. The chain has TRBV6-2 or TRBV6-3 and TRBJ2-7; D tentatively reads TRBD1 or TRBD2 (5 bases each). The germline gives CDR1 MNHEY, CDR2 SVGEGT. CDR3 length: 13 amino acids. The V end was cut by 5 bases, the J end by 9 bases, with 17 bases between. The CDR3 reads CASSPTGSRGQYV. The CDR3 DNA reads TGTGCCAGCAGTCCCACAGGCAGCCGGGGGCAGTACGTC.

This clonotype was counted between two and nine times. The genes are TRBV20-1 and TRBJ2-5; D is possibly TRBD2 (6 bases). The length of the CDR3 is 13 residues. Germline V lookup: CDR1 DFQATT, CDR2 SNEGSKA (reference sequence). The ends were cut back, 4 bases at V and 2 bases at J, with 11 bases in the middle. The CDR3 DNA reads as TGCAGTGCTATAGACGGGAGACAAGAGACCCAGTACTTC. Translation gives CSAIDGRQETQYF.

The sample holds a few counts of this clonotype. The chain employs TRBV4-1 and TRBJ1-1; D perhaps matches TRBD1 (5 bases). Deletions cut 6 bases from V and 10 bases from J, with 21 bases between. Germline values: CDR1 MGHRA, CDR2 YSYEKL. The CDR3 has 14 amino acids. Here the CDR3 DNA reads TGCGCCAGCAGGAAAGCCTACGGGGGAGAGCGAGCTTTCTTT. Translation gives CASRKAYGGERAFF.

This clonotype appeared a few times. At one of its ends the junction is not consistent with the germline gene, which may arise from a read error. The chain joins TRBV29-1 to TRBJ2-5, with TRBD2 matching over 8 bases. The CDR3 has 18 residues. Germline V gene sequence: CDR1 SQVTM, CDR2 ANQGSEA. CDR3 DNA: TGCAGCGTGCTGCCCAGCGGGGGCGTTAGGTTCGGTCTGGAGACGCAGTACTTC. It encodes CSVLPSGGVRFGLETQYF.

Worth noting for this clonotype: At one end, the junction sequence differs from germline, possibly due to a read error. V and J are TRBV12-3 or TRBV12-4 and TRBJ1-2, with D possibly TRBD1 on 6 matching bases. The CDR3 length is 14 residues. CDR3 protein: CASTLRWTAEGYTF. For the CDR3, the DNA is TGTGCCAGCACTTTAAGGTGGACAGCGGAGGGCTACACCTTC.